Reported below is one T cell receptor beta chain. Data came from immunoSEQ multiplex PCR; TCRdb stores just in-frame clones and leaves some out. Of almost 85,000 clones in the sample, around 94% were seen once. The data belong to a study of control samples from healthy donors and cancer patients. The CDR3 sequence is 13 residues long. The germline V and J ends were trimmed by 4 bases and 8 bases, with 13 bases remaining between them. The germline V gene encodes CDR1 KGHSH and CDR2 LQKENI. The chain couples TRBV18 to TRBJ2-3; D is ambiguous. Sequencing input: blood. This TCR was sampled from a woman under 30 in good health. CDR3 loop: CASSLPLKVTQYF. The CDR3 DNA follows: TGTGCCAGCTCACTACCTCTCAAGGTTACGCAGTATTTT.